This TCR beta chain is drawn from a study of T-cell memory formation after mild COVID-19 (dated by TCRdb to about 2021). Turning to the overall study: TCR sequence clusters from the two donors were found to be largely donor specific. In a couple of donors, T-cell clones that expanded and contracted after mild COVID-19 were followed by sequencing TCRalpha and TCRbeta repertoires longitudinally. Two young, previously healthy adult volunteers made up the cohort, one male and one female.

Trimming removed 4 bases from V and 6 bases from J; the gene matches leave 3 bases unexplained. Spanning cysteine to phenylalanine, the CDR3 consists of 13 amino acids. Left in the record is the CDR3 DNA by itself, 39 bases read in frame from the first base. Taken from the germline V gene, the CDR1 and CDR2 loops are MGHDK and SYGVNS. Ficoll-Paque density gradient centrifugation was the method used to isolate PBMCs. A word on this clonotype: Which antigen it targets is not known. No quality values exist for individual bases; no much larger clone is one base distant.

Sequencing relied on an Illumina NovaSeq 6000. TCRalpha and TCRbeta cDNA libraries were built by 5'RACE with constant-segment primers, adding sample barcodes and unique molecular identifiers. RNA was extracted from every sample with Trizol reagent. Libraries were amplified in two PCR steps, with a second sample barcode and Illumina TruSeq adapters added in the second step. Sequencing of libraries was performed on an Illumina NovaSeq with 2 x 150 bp paired-end reads. The authors' pipeline ran thus. Demultiplexing of reads and collapsing into UMI-guided consensus sequences were performed with migec v1.2.7. With mixcr v2.1.11, UMI consensuses were aligned to TRA and TRB V and J templates and assembled into clonotypes. A clonotype was counted as expanded or contracted only when both edgeR and NoisET called the clonotype significant, with the noise models trained on biological replicates. edgeR calls used a false discovery rate-adjusted p below 0.01 and a log2 fold-change threshold of 1. As an exploratory analysis of dynamics, PCA with hierarchical clustering was applied to max-normalized trajectories of the 1000 most abundant clonotypes. Separately sequenced CD4+ and CD8+ repertoires were used to assign the CD4 or CD8 phenotype of responding clones. TCRdb itself trimmed the public reads at Q25 with fastp, ran MiXCR and retained productive beta chains. Records with the same CDR3 protein are collapsed into one entry carrying the most frequent genes and DNA. V and J calls and clone size were set by TCRdb, not the authors. The sample has around 420,000 distinct CDR3 sequences on record, 20% to 25% of them singletons. Clones ranked in the top ten supply roughly 8.9% of the sample.

Study-wide findings and limitations: SARS-CoV-2 specificity was not confirmed for the second-wave clones peaking on day 37. Clones contracting from day 15 to 85 had balanced CD4/CD8 phenotypes, while a second wave expanding from day 15 to 37 was biased towards CD4+. The study included only two mild cases, and larger cohorts that include severe cases with pre-infection samples were judged to be necessary. Contracting CD4+ clones were located mainly in the CM and EM memory subsets, whereas CD8+ clones were found to be enriched in EMRA. Some responding clones were detected in pre-infection memory, which suggested that pre-existing cross-reactive memory T cells had joined the SARS-CoV-2 response.

The TCR originated in an adult woman who had mild COVID-19 (a few samples of this study predate the infection). The sample titles of this study are shuffled in the database, so cell type and time point are left out; the donor was told from shared clones. The source material was PBMCs or a T cell subset sorted from them (not recorded which). The sequence links TRBV25-1 to TRBJ1-1, and TRBD1 matches 9 of the central bases. The CDR3 amino acid sequence is: CASSAQGASEAFF. The nucleotide sequence is TGTGCCAGCAGTGCACAGGGGGCCTCTGAAGCTTTCTTT.